Below are 19 T cell receptor beta chains sequenced from a single sample in a study of identifying expanded T cells in peripheral blood. Only in-frame clones appear in the TCRdb table, and some are missing; sequencing was by immunoSEQ multiplex PCR. In the table there are tens of thousands of clones, approximately 86% of which are singletons. The sequenced material came from blood. Receptors originate from a person aged 18-70 years in good health.

The chain links TRBV18 to TRBJ1-1, with 10 bases aligning to TRBD1. The CDR3 is made up of 15 amino acids. Germline loops: CDR1 KGHSH, CDR2 LQKENI. With V trimmed by 3 bases and J by 5 bases, 6 bases remained unmatched. In nucleotides, the CDR3 is TGTGCCAGCTCACCCCGACAGGGGGCTTGGACTGAAGCTTTCTTT. Residues: CASSPRQGAWTEAFF.

This clone has only a few counts. The chain uses TRBV11-3 and TRBJ1-2; tentative D call: TRBD1 (5 bases). The CDR3 runs 13 residues. V was cut by 5 bases and J by 3 bases, with 10 bases left in between. CDR1 and CDR2 from the germline V gene are SGHNT and YENEEA. The DNA of the CDR3 is TGTGCCAGCAGCCTAGGGGACCACTATGGCTACACCTTC. As protein: CASSLGDHYGYTF.

The chain recombines TRBV5-1 with TRBJ1-2, with 9 positions matching TRBD1. This CDR3 is built from 15 residues. Germline V gene data show CDR1 as SGHRS and CDR2 as YFSETQ. The V gene end was trimmed by 4 bases and the J gene end by 2 bases; junction bases not matched to a gene: 6. This CDR3 is CASSPNRGLNYGYTF. CDR3 coding DNA: TGCGCCAGCAGCCCCAACAGGGGGCTCAACTATGGCTACACCTTC.

The chain couples TRBV7-8 to TRBJ1-1; D not resolved. The CDR3 loop spans 14 amino acids. V dropped 1 base and J dropped 4 bases, with 10 bases sitting between them. CDR1 is SGHVS, CDR2 FQNEAQ, per germline. The CDR3 DNA reads TGTGCCAGCAGCTTAGGTGGGTTCGGCACTGAAGCTTTCTTT. Translation gives CASSLGGFGTEAFF. Complete variable domain (other parts from reference TRBV7-8 and TRBJ1-1): GAGVSQSPRYKVAKRGQDVALRCDPISGHVSLFWYQQALGQGPEFLTYFQNEAQLDKSGLPSDRFFAERPEGSVSTLKIQRTQQEDSAVYLCASSLGGFGTEAFFGQGTRLTVV.

The chain uses TRBV12-5 and TRBJ1-2; possibly TRBD1 for D (6 bases). The germline V gene encodes CDR1 LGHNT and CDR2 FRNRAP. The V end was cut by 3 bases, the J end by 6 bases, with 17 bases between. This CDR3 contains 15 residues. The CDR3: CASGLQAEAGDGYTF. For the CDR3, the DNA is TGTGCTAGTGGTTTACAGGCCGAGGCAGGGGATGGCTACACCTTC.

This chain uses TRBV5-1 with TRBJ1-5; possible D gene TRBD1, 5 bases. CDR1 SGHRS and CDR2 YFSETQ come from the germline V gene. V was cut by 4 bases and J by 6 bases, with 14 bases left in between. The CDR3 length is 14 residues. The CDR3 bases are TGCGCCAGCAGCCCGGAGGGGCTCGGTCAGCCCCAGCATTTT. As protein: CASSPEGLGQPQHF.

A few counts support this clone. The chain links TRBV7-9 to TRBJ1-2; D call uncertain. The CDR3 is 13 amino acids. With 2 bases removed from V and 8 bases from J, the gap between germline ends came to 12 bases. Germline V gene sequence: CDR1 SEHNR, CDR2 FQNEAQ (reference sequence). The CDR3 sequence: CASSLSGFLGYTF. The CDR3 nucleotides are TGTGCCAGCAGCTTATCCGGCTTTCTCGGCTACACCTTC.

CDR3 DNA sequence: TGCGCCAGCAGCTTAGATACAGACCAGCCCCAGCATTTT. Amino acids: CASSLDTDQPQHF. The chain couples TRBV5-1 to TRBJ1-5, with D unclear. Germline CDR1 is SGHRS and CDR2 is YFSETQ. Trimming took off 2 bases at V and 7 bases at J, with 10 bases between the two ends. This CDR3 is built from 13 residues.

This clone has only one observation. The chain couples TRBV5-6 to TRBJ1-2; 8 bases fit TRBD1. With 2 bases clipped from V and 1 base from J, the junction kept 1 base outside the gene matches. CDR1 is SGHDT and CDR2 is YYEEEE in the germline V gene. There are 14 residues in the CDR3. The CDR3 loop reads CASSLQGGNYGYTF. CDR3 DNA sequence: TGTGCCAGCAGCTTACAGGGGGGTAACTATGGCTACACCTTC.

The V and J genes are TRBV5-1 and TRBJ1-1; D might be TRBD1 (5 bases). Per germline, CDR1 SGHRS and CDR2 YFSETQ. This CDR3 is 16 amino acids long. Between the trimmed V and J ends, which lost 0 bases and 3 bases, there was a span of 15 bases. The CDR3 sequence: CASSLDGDLTYTEAFF. In DNA form, the CDR3 reads TGCGCCAGCAGCTTGGATGGGGACCTTACCTACACTGAAGCTTTCTTT.

The chain employs TRBV7-6 and TRBJ2-1, with 9 bases matching TRBD2. The germline V gene encodes CDR1 SGHVS and CDR2 FNYEAQ. V lost 1 base to trimming and J lost 10 bases; unmatched junction nucleotides: 11. The CDR3 covers 16 residues. Written as DNA, the CDR3 is TGTGCCAGCAGCTTAGGCTTAGGCGGGGGGGCCGAAGAGCAGTTCTTC. Translation gives CASSLGLGGGAEEQFF.

This chain joins TRBV7-9 and TRBJ1-1, with TRBD1 identical over 8 bases. Unmatched junction bases numbered 8, after V lost 8 bases and J lost 3 bases. In germline, CDR1 is SEHNR, CDR2 FQNEAQ (reference sequence). The CDR3 sequence is 14 residues long. The CDR3 bases are TGTGCCAGCGCCCACAGGGGGACTTACACTGAAGCTTTCTTT. Encoded protein: CASAHRGTYTEAFF. The variable domain in full, with the rest retrieved from reference TRBV7-9 and TRBJ1-1, is DTGVSQNPRHKITKRGQNVTFRCDPISEHNRLYWYRQTLGQGPEFLTYFQNEAQLEKSRLLSDRFSAERPKGSFSTLEIQRTEQGDSAMYLCASAHRGTYTEAFFGQGTRLTVV.

The rearrangement links TRBV7-9 to TRBJ2-5; weak D call: TRBD1 (6 bases). The CDR3 has 15 residues. Germline CDR1 reads SEHNR; CDR2 reads FQNEAQ (reference sequence). The germline V and J ends were trimmed by 1 base and 3 bases, with 12 bases remaining between them. The CDR3 loop reads CASSLGSGAEETQYF. DNA for the CDR3: TGTGCCAGCAGCTTAGGTTCAGGGGCGGAAGAGACCCAGTACTTC.

J is TRBJ1-2 and V is TRBV2; TRBD1 might be the D (5 bases). Trimming took 6 bases from V and 4 from J, leaving 15 bases between them. The CDR3 totals 14 residues. Looked up from germline, CDR1 is SNHLY and CDR2 is FYNNEI. The CDR3 region has the DNA TGTGCCAGCAGCGCAGGATCGAGGGGCTATGGCTACACCTTC. Its protein is CASSAGSRGYGYTF.

The V and J genes are TRBV7-9 and TRBJ2-1; 8 nucleotides match TRBD2. After removal of 3 bases from V and 6 bases from J, the junction contained 4 bases not matched to a gene. There are 14 residues in the CDR3. From germline, CDR1 is SEHNR and CDR2 FQNEAQ (reference sequence). CDR3 sequence (DNA): TGTGCCAGCAGCTTGGGACTAGGGGGCAATGAGCAGTTCTTC. The encoded protein is CASSLGLGGNEQFF. The full variable domain, in which reference TRBV7-9 and TRBJ2-1 provide the parts outside the CDR3, is DTGVSQNPRHKITKRGQNVTFRCDPISEHNRLYWYRQTLGQGPEFLTYFQNEAQLEKSRLLSDRFSAERPKGSFSTLEIQRTEQGDSAMYLCASSLGLGGNEQFFGPGTRLTVL.

The chain carries TRBV10-3 and TRBJ2-7; 7 nucleotides line up with TRBD2. V trimming: 5 bases; J trimming: 6 bases; junction bases outside the gene matches: 7. This CDR3 contains 13 residues. The germline gives CDR1 ENHRY, CDR2 SYGVKD. The CDR3 spells CAISMAGVREQYF. The DNA for the CDR3 is TGTGCCATCAGTATGGCGGGAGTACGCGAGCAGTACTTC.

This chain connects TRBV28 to TRBJ2-7; 11 positions agree with TRBD1. J gave up 5 bases and V 7 bases, and 10 bases lay outside the gene matches. The germline CDR1 and CDR2 sequences are MDHEN and SYDVKM. There are 15 residues in the CDR3. CDR3 nucleotide sequence: TGTGCCAGCACCACCCTCCCGGGACAGGGGGACGAGCAGTACTTC. Encoded protein: CASTTLPGQGDEQYF.

This CDR3 reads CASSYSGQGGYEQYF. CDR3 nucleotides: TGTGCCAGCAGTTACTCCGGACAGGGAGGTTACGAGCAGTACTTC. This sequence joins TRBV6-5 and TRBJ2-7; 8 bases map to TRBD1. There are 15 residues in the CDR3. Germline V CDR1 and CDR2: MNHEY, SVGAGI. Trimming took 0 bases from V and 4 from J; bases not matched to a gene: 5.

The chain employs TRBV4-2 and TRBJ2-7; 10 positions match TRBD2. Trimming removed 0 bases from V and 6 bases from J; junction bases left unmatched: 5. The germline gives CDR1 LGHNA, CDR2 YNFKEQ. The CDR3 has 15 amino acids. The CDR3 coding sequence is TGTGCCAGCAGCCAAGATCCTAGCGGGGGATTCGAGCAGTACTTC. This encodes CASSQDPSGGFEQYF.